Sequencing of this T cell receptor (beta chain) was carried out in a study of T cell responses to AZD1222 COVID-19 vaccine. In the study overall: Second-dose intervals near 4 or 12 weeks were combined. Study conclusions and caveats: It was only 6 or 7 AZD1222 recipients who were seropositive at baseline. CD4 TCRs covered the whole spike, strongest at regions 160-218 and 743-854. Reports indicate that nearly half of spike-specific TCRs are directed at unmutated variant regions.

Using immunoSEQ multiplex PCR, the repertoire was profiled, and TCRdb retains in-frame clones only, with some absent. The sample records roughly 100,000 clones, over 70% being singletons. As to this clone: Its antigen is not identified.

The CDR3 covers 15 residues. Germline V CDR1 and CDR2: SGHAT, FQNNGV. V lost 5 bases and J lost 4; bases outside the gene matches: 11. The TCR comes from an adult in good health. V is TRBV11-2 and J is TRBJ2-7; 7 bases fit TRBD1. Sequenced material: peripheral blood, taken on day 0 of AZD1222 vaccination. CDR3 in amino acids: CASSRTGEWIYEQYF. The CDR3 DNA sequence: TGTGCCAGCAGCCGAACAGGGGAGTGGATATACGAGCAGTACTTC.